The text below deals with one T cell receptor (beta chain). What it recognizes is unknown. This entry comes from a study of CD8+ T cells in alopecia areata. Findings and limits, study-wide: Lesional scalp displayed greater clonality than normal scalp, most notably in alopecia totalis/universalis.

In germline, CDR1 is PRHDT, CDR2 FYEKMQ (reference sequence). Trimming removed 5 bases from V and 2 bases from J, with 9 bases in between. CDR3 length: 13 amino acids. In each case, RNA was isolated and then reverse transcribed into cDNA as the sequencing template. Assay: immunoSEQ multiplex PCR; the TCRdb copy retains only in-frame clones and omits some. The sample has about 160,000 clones; 87% are singletons. This sequence was found in a human donor with alopecia areata. Sequences were derived from CD8+ T cells sorted from blood, sampled at week 0. The chain employs TRBV13 and TRBJ2-5; D might be TRBD1 (6 bases). CDR3 amino acids: CASSLQGQETQYF. The CDR3 bases are TGTGCCAGCAGCCTACAGGGACAAGAGACCCAGTACTTC.